The entry below gives a single TCR beta chain sequence along with its context. Antigen specificity is unknown. The sort gate was single viable CD3+CD4+CD8-CD45RO+ cells for memory CD4+ T cells. Serostatus was set by detecting CMV pp150, pp28, p38, p52 IgG. These data originate in a study of memory CD4+ T cells and cytomegalovirus serostatus. Study outcomes and limitations: Each of 67 CMV-associated TCRbeta sequences occurred in one to five individuals. Suggested: most of the CMV-linked TCR signature lies in CD4+ memory cells.

Some clones are missing from TCRdb's copy, which holds only in-frame ones; the method was immunoSEQ multiplex PCR. The data contain some 35,000 clones, 79% of them singletons. The CDR3 totals 15 residues. V was pared by 2 bases and J by 4 bases, with 6 bases of the junction left unmatched. Germline loops: CDR1 SGDLS, CDR2 YYNGEE. The clonotype originates from an adult in good health and CMV-seropositive. V usage is TRBV9 and J usage is TRBJ2-1; TRBD2 matches 7 bases. Sequenced material: memory CD4+ T cells from blood. CDR3 loop: CASSVWRERYNEQFF. Written as DNA, the CDR3 is TGTGCCAGCAGCGTTTGGCGGGAGCGGTACAATGAGCAGTTCTTC.